The 10 T cell receptor beta chains below were found in one sample sequenced in a study of T cells in localized non-small cell lung cancer. Clones were read by immunoSEQ multiplex PCR, and TCRdb kept only the in-frame ones, dropping some. The table lists about 83,000 clones, around 84% of them singletons, with 8% to 10% in the top ten. Sequenced here: peripheral blood, sampled before any cancer treatment. These receptors were taken from a female donor aged 60 or older with stage I lung adenocarcinoma.

This clone was picked up a small number of times. The chain joins TRBV5-1 to TRBJ1-1; D is undetermined. The CDR3 totals 13 residues. Trimming took off 4 bases at V and 0 bases at J, with 7 bases between the two ends. Germline V CDR1 and CDR2: SGHRS, YFSETQ. The CDR3 bases are TGCGCCAGCAGCGAACACATGAACACTGAAGCTTTCTTT. Encoded protein: CASSEHMNTEAFF.

The chain is built from TRBV11-3 and TRBJ2-1; D unclear. The CDR3 extends over 13 amino acids. The germline V and J ends were trimmed by 3 bases and 5 bases, with 8 bases remaining between them. The V gene's germline CDR1 is SGHNT and CDR2 YENEEA. Here the CDR3 reads CASSLSNNNEQFF. In DNA form, the CDR3 reads TGTGCCAGCAGCTTGAGCAACAACAATGAGCAGTTCTTC. Full variable domain (remainder filled in from reference TRBV11-3 and TRBJ2-1): EAGVVQSPRYKIIEKKQPVAFWCNPISGHNTLYWYLQNLGQGPELLIRYENEEAVDDSQLPKDRFSAERLKGVDSTLKIQPAELGDSAVYLCASSLSNNNEQFFGPGTRLTVL.

V usage is TRBV7-7 and J usage is TRBJ2-5; 15 bases are a match to TRBD2. The germline V gene has CDR1 SSHAT and CDR2 FNYEAQ (reference sequence). The trim removed 3 bases at V and 0 bases at J, leaving 2 bases unmatched. The CDR3 loop spans 17 amino acids. CDR3 sequence reads: CASSFGTSGGYQETQYF. The DNA of the CDR3 is TGTGCCAGCAGCTTCGGGACTAGCGGGGGGTACCAAGAGACCCAGTACTTC.

The chain joins TRBV28 to TRBJ1-5; no clear D gene. Trimming removed 2 bases from V and 11 bases from J, with 13 bases in between. CDR1 and CDR2 from the germline V gene are MDHEN and SYDVKM. This CDR3 is built from 13 residues. CDR3 nucleotide sequence: TGTGCCAGCAGTTTAGGGGTTCAGCAGGCCCAGCATTTT. It specifies CASSLGVQQAQHF.

DNA of the CDR3: TGCGCCAGCAGCTTCAGGGGCCAGGTGGAGGGCTACACCTTC. Translated: CASSFRGQVEGYTF. The V and J genes are TRBV5-1 and TRBJ1-2; tentatively, D is TRBD1 (6 bases). Germline CDR1 and CDR2: SGHRS and YFSETQ. Trimming took 2 bases from V and 8 from J, leaving 16 bases between them. CDR3 length equals 14 residues.

The chain employs TRBV5-1 and TRBJ1-2; maybe TRBD1 (6 bases). The CDR3 sequence is 16 residues long. The V gene lost 0 bases and the J gene lost 1 base, with 13 bases spanning the gap. Per the germline V gene, CDR1 is SGHRS and CDR2 is YFSETQ. This CDR3 reads CASSLGRGNNNYGYTF. The CDR3 coding sequence is TGCGCCAGCAGCTTGGGCAGGGGAAATAATAACTATGGCTACACCTTC.

Only a few counts were recorded for this clone. The chain couples TRBV4-2 to TRBJ1-1; no reliable D call. The germline V and J ends were trimmed by 0 bases and 4 bases, with 6 bases remaining between them. The germline CDR1 and CDR2 sequences are LGHNA and YNFKEQ. The CDR3 length is 13 residues. The CDR3 DNA reads TGTGCCAGCAGCCAAGATCGGGGCACTGAAGCTTTCTTT. Protein product: CASSQDRGTEAFF.

The chain uses TRBV7-2 and TRBJ1-2; perhaps TRBD1 as D (5 bases). The CDR3 length is 12 residues. Trimming took off 5 bases at V and 7 bases at J, with 11 bases between the two ends. The germline V gene has CDR1 SGHTA and CDR2 FQGNSA. The CDR3: CASSPRTSGYTF. CDR3 coding DNA: TGTGCCAGCAGCCCAAGGACAAGTGGCTACACCTTC. The entire variable domain, with the rest obtained from reference TRBV7-2 and TRBJ1-2, is as follows: GAGVSQSPSNKVTEKGKDVELRCDPISGHTALYWYRQSLGQGLEFLIYFQGNSAPDKSGLPSDRFSAERTGGSVSTLTIQRTQQEDSAVYLCASSPRTSGYTFGSGTRLTVV.

The chain recombines TRBV19 with TRBJ2-1, with D uncertain. The germline V gene encodes CDR1 LNHDA and CDR2 SQIVND (reference sequence). The CDR3 consists of 12 residues. V lost 6 bases and J 4 bases, leaving 7 bases between the germline ends. CDR3 in DNA: TGTGCCAGTAGAGACGGGTACAATGAGCAGTTCTTC. This translates into CASRDGYNEQFF. Complete variable domain (other parts from reference TRBV19 and TRBJ2-1): DGGITQSPKYLFRKEGQNVTLSCEQNLNHDAMYWYRQDPGQGLRLIYYSQIVNDFQKGDIAEGYSVSREKKESFPLTVTSAQKNPTAFYLCASRDGYNEQFFGPGTRLTVL.

This sequence joins TRBV19 and TRBJ2-7; 8 nucleotides line up with TRBD1. Germline CDR1 LNHDA, CDR2 SQIVND (reference sequence). The CDR3 extends over 14 amino acids. V was clipped by 4 bases and J by 1 base; unmatched bases: 3. The DNA for the CDR3 is TGTGCCAGTAGTACAGGGGGCTATTCCTACGAGCAGTACTTC. Amino acids: CASSTGGYSYEQYF.